Listed below are T cell receptor beta chains from one sample, sequenced in a study of blood T cell repertoires in COVID-19. Generated by immunoSEQ multiplex PCR, the TCRdb table keeps only in-frame clones and is missing some. The sample has roughly 30,000 clones; roughly 87% are singletons. The sample consisted of peripheral blood. Every receptor here comes from a man between 60 and 75 years old with COVID-19, enrolled during active disease. Each CDR3 is given with its conserved first and last residue. A D gene is named only where the DNA matches it firmly. Clone size is given for some rows only: seen once, a few or many times, or a class if the clone is expanded.

clone size | J gene | CDR3 length | D gene | V gene | CDR3 protein | CDR3 DNA
. | TRBJ2-5 | 15 | TRBD2 | TRBV6-2/TRBV6-3 | CASSYGTRGRETQYF | TGTGCCAGCAGTTACGGGACTAGGGGACGAGAGACCCAGTACTTC
few | TRBJ1-2 | 10 | . | TRBV27 | CASSPSGYTF | TGTGCCAGCAGCCCCTCTGGCTACACCTTC
. | TRBJ2-5 | 13 | . | TRBV7-9 | CASSLRGQETQYF | TGTGCCAGCAGCTTGAGAGGGCAAGAGACCCAGTACTTC
. | TRBJ1-6 | 12 | . | TRBV9 | CASSARDSPLHF | TGTGCCAGCAGCGCCCGGGATTCACCCCTCCACTTT
. | TRBJ1-3 | 11 | . | TRBV28 | CASTGRNTIYF | TGTGCCAGCACTGGGAGGAACACCATATATTTT
. | TRBJ1-5 | 15 | . | TRBV15 | CATSRDVYSNQPQHF | TGTGCCACCAGCAGAGACGTTTATAGCAATCAGCCCCAGCATTTT
once | TRBJ2-7 | 16 | . | TRBV7-9 | CASSARETESIYEQYF | TGTGCCAGCAGCGCACGGGAGACCGAATCGATTTACGAGCAGTACTTC
. | TRBJ2-7 | 14 | . | TRBV7-9 | CASSLSSRSYEQYF | TGTGCCAGCAGCTTATCTAGCCGCTCCTACGAGCAGTACTTC
. | TRBJ1-2 | 13 | TRBD1 | TRBV10-3 | CAISGTGTHGYTF | TGTGCCATCAGTGGGACAGGGACCCATGGCTACACCTTC
. | TRBJ2-5 | 15 | . | TRBV7-2 | CASSLERVGEETQYF | TGTGCCAGCAGCTTAGAACGGGTGGGAGAAGAGACCCAGTACTTC
. | TRBJ1-5 | 14 | . | TRBV28 | CATTAAGGNQPQHF | TGTGCCACTACCGCGGCGGGGGGCAATCAGCCCCAGCATTTT
. | TRBJ1-1 | 12 | . | TRBV28 | CASSQGRGEAFF | TGTGCCAGCAGTCAAGGCAGGGGCGAAGCTTTCTTT
. | TRBJ2-2 | 17 | . | TRBV11-2 | CASSLRATAGEVQELFF | TGTGCCAGCAGCTTAAGGGCTACTGCGGGCGAGGTGCAGGAGCTGTTTTTT
few | TRBJ1-1 | 14 | . | TRBV18 | CASSPPSPVTEAFF | TGTGCCAGCTCACCACCGAGTCCCGTAACTGAAGCTTTCTTT
. | TRBJ2-4 | 13 | . | TRBV28 | CASNQGVKNIQYF | TGTGCCAGCAACCAGGGCGTCAAAAACATTCAGTACTTC
. | TRBJ2-5 | 11 | . | TRBV7-9 | CASSSKETQYF | TGTGCCAGCAGCTCTAAAGAGACCCAGTACTTC
. | TRBJ1-1 | 15 | . | TRBV5-1 | CASSLEPGTNTEAFF | TGCGCCAGCAGCTTGGAGCCAGGAACGAACACTGAAGCTTTCTTT
. | TRBJ2-5 | 15 | TRBD1 | TRBV9 | CASSLGTGETETQYF | TGTGCCAGCAGCCTTGGGACAGGGGAGACAGAGACCCAGTACTTC
. | TRBJ2-3 | 15 | . | TRBV29-1 | CSVAMGAGGTDTQYF | TGCAGCGTCGCCATGGGGGCGGGAGGCACAGATACGCAGTATTTT
. | TRBJ1-4 | 15 | . | TRBV6-5 | CASSSATGVSEKLFF | TGTGCCAGCAGTTCCGCGACAGGAGTTAGTGAAAAACTGTTTTTT
. | TRBJ1-2 | 14 | . | TRBV19 | CASSIGSANYGYTF | TGTGCCAGTAGTATCGGGTCGGCTAACTATGGCTACACCTTC
few | TRBJ1-1 | 14 | TRBD1 | TRBV6-6 | CASYQADRGTEAFF | TGTGCCAGTTACCAAGCGGACAGGGGTACTGAAGCTTTCTTT
. | TRBJ2-2 | 16 | . | TRBV4-3 | CASSQDRGFKGGGLFF | TGCGCCAGCAGCCAAGATAGAGGGTTTAAGGGAGGTGGGCTGTTTTTT
. | TRBJ1-4 | 15 | . | TRBV7-2 | CASSPRLGTNEKLFF | TGTGCCAGCAGCCCTCGGCTAGGAACTAATGAAAAACTGTTTTTT
. | TRBJ2-7 | 12 | TRBD1 | TRBV3-1/TRBV3-2 | CASSQTGGEQYF | TGTGCCAGCAGCCAGACAGGGGGCGAGCAGTACTTC
. | TRBJ1-6 | 14 | . | TRBV7-9 | CASSHGQYNSPLHF | TGTGCCAGCAGCCACGGACAGTATAATTCACCCCTCCACTTT
. | TRBJ2-3 | 14 | . | TRBV5-1 | CASSSQGFADTQYF | TGCGCCAGCAGCTCACAGGGTTTCGCAGATACGCAGTATTTT
once | TRBJ2-1 | 17 | TRBD2 | TRBV29-1 | CSATGLAGGPVNNEQFF | TGCAGCGCCACGGGACTAGCGGGGGGTCCCGTGAACAATGAGCAGTTCTTC
. | TRBJ1-4 | 15 | . | TRBV28 | CASSPSGAMGEKLFF | TGTGCCAGCAGTCCGTCAGGGGCGATGGGTGAAAAACTGTTTTTT
once | TRBJ2-1 | 15 | TRBD2 | TRBV20-1 | CSGSGTSGRAREQFF | TGCAGTGGTAGTGGGACTAGCGGGAGGGCCAGGGAGCAGTTCTTC
. | TRBJ1-2 | 15 | . | TRBV28 | CASSQPTRRYYGYTF | TGTGCCAGCAGCCAACCGACGCGGCGGTACTATGGCTACACCTTC
. | TRBJ1-1 | 17 | . | TRBV15 | CATSRYLGARENTEAFF | TGTGCCACCAGCAGATACCTGGGCGCGAGGGAAAACACTGAAGCTTTCTTT
. | TRBJ1-1 | 13 | . | TRBV12-3/TRBV12-4 | CALGRAANTEAFF | TGTGCCCTGGGGAGGGCGGCGAACACTGAAGCTTTCTTT
. | TRBJ2-5 | 16 | TRBD2 | TRBV5-1 | CASSLGLATAQETQYF | TGCGCCAGCAGCCTAGGACTAGCGACCGCTCAAGAGACCCAGTACTTC
few | TRBJ1-1 | 15 | . | TRBV5-8 | CASSLDHGADTEAFF | TGTGCCAGCAGCTTGGATCATGGGGCCGACACTGAAGCTTTCTTT
. | TRBJ1-1 | 14 | . | TRBV6-5 | CASSSDGGYTEAFF | TGTGCCAGCAGTTCGGACGGAGGTTACACTGAAGCTTTCTTT
. | TRBJ2-2 | 14 | . | TRBV3-1/TRBV3-2 | CASSQGGYTGELFF | TGTGCCAGCAGCCAAGGCGGCTACACCGGGGAGCTGTTTTTT
. | TRBJ2-5 | 13 | . | TRBV9 | CASSDGSSGTQYF | TGTGCCAGCAGCGATGGGAGTAGCGGGACCCAGTACTTC
. | TRBJ1-1 | 15 | TRBD1 | TRBV5-1 | CASSLFGDSSSEAFF | TGCGCCAGCAGCCTTTTCGGGGACAGCTCCTCTGAAGCTTTCTTT
. | TRBJ2-5 | 15 | TRBD1 | TRBV18 | CASSRGTGGKETQYF | TGTGCCAGCTCACGGGGGACAGGGGGAAAAGAGACCCAGTACTTC
. | TRBJ2-2 | 14 | . | TRBV27 | CASSLREYAGELFF | TGTGCCAGCAGTTTAAGAGAGTACGCCGGGGAGCTGTTTTTT
. | TRBJ2-1 | 14 | TRBD2 | TRBV5-6 | CASSFRTSGNEQFF | TGTGCCAGCAGTTTTAGGACTAGCGGGAATGAGCAGTTCTTC